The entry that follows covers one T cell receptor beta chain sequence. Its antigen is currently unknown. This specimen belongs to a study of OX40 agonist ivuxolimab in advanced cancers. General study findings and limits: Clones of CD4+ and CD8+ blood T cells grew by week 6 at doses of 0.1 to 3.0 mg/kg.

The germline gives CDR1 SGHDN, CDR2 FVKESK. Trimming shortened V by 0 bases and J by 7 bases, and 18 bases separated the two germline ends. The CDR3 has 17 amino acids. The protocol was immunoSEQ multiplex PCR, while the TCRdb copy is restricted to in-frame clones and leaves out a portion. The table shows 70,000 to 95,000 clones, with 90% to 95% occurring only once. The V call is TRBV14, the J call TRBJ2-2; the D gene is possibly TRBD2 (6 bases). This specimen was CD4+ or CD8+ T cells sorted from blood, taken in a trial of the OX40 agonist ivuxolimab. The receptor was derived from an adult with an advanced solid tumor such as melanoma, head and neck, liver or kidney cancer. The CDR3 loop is CASSQDWGTVRGGELFF. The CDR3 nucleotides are TGTGCCAGCAGCCAAGATTGGGGGACTGTCCGGGGCGGGGAGCTGTTTTTT.